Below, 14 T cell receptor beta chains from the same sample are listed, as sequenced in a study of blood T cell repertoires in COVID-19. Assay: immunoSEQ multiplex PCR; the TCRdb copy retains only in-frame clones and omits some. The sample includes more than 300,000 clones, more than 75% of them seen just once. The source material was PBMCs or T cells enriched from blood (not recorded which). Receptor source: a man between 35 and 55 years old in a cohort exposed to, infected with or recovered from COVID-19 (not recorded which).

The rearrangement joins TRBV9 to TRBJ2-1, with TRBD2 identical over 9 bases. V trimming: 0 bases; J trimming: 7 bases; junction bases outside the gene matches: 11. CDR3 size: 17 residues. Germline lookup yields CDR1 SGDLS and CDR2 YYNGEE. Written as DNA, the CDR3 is TGTGCCAGCAGCGTAGGCTCTTCGAGCGGGAGGATGAATGAGCAGTTCTTC. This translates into CASSVGSSSGRMNEQFF. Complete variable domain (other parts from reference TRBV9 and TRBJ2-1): DSGVTQTPKHLITATGQRVTLRCSPRSGDLSVYWYQQSLDQGLQFLIQYYNGEERAKGNILERFSAQQFPDLHSELNLSSLELGDSALYFCASSVGSSSGRMNEQFFGPGTRLTVL.

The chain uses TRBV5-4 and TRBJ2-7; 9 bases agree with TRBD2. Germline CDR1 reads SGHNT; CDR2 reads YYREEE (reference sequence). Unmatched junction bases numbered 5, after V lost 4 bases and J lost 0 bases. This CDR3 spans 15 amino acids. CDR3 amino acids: CASSISGSSSYEQYF. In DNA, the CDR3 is TGTGCCAGCAGCATTAGCGGGAGCAGCTCCTACGAGCAGTACTTC. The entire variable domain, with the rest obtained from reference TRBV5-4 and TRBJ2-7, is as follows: ETGVTQSPTHLIKTRGQQVTLRCSSQSGHNTVSWYQQALGQGPQFIFQYYREEENGRGNFPPRFSGLQFPNYSSELNVNALELDDSALYLCASSISGSSSYEQYFGPGTRLTVT.

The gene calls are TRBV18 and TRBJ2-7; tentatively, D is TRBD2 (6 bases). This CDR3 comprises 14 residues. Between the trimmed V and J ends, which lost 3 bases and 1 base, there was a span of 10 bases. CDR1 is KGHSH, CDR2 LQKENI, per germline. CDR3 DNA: TGTGCCAGCTCACCCGGAGGGACGTCCTACGAGCAGTACTTC. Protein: CASSPGGTSYEQYF.

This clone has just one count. Written as DNA, the CDR3 is TGTGCCAGCAGTTATCCAAAGGGGGCAATTGTGTTCGACTATGGCTACACCTTC. Translated, it gives CASSYPKGAIVFDYGYTF. This rearrangement joins TRBV27 to TRBJ1-2, with 7 bases lining up with TRBD1. This CDR3 comprises 18 residues. The germline V gene encodes CDR1 MNHEY and CDR2 SMNVEV (reference sequence). The V segment lost 4 bases and the J segment 3 bases; nucleotides outside the gene matches: 17.

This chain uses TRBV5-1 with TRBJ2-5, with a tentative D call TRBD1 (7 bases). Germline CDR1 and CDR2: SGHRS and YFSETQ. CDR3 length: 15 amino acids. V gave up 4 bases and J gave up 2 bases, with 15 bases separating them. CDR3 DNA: TGCGCCAGCAGCCCCCCGACAGGGACTCAAGAGACCCAGTACTTC. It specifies CASSPPTGTQETQYF.

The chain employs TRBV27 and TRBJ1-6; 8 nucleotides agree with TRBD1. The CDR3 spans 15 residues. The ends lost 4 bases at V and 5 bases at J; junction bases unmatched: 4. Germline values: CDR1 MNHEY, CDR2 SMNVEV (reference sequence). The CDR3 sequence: CASSYQGANNSPLHF. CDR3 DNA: TGTGCCAGCAGTTACCAGGGGGCAAATAATTCACCCCTCCACTTT.

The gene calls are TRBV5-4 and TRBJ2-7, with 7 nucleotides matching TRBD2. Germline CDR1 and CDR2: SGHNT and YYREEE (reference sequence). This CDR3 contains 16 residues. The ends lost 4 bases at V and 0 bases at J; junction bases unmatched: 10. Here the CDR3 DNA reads TGTGCCAGCAGCAACGGAGCGGGGCGGGCCTCCTACGAGCAGTACTTC. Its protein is CASSNGAGRASYEQYF.

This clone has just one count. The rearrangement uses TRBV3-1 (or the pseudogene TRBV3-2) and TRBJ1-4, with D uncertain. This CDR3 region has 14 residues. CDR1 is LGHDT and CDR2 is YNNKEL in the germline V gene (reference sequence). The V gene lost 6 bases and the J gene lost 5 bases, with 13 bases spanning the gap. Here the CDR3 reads CASSQSPINEKLFF. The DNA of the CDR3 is TGTGCCAGCAGTCAGTCACCCATAAATGAAAAACTGTTTTTT.

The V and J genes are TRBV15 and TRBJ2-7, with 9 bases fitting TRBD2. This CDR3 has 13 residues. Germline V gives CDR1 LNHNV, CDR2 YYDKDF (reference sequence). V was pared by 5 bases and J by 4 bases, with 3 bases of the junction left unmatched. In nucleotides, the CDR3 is TGTGCCACCAGCCGGCTAGCGGGGTACGAGCAGTACTTC. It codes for CATSRLAGYEQYF.

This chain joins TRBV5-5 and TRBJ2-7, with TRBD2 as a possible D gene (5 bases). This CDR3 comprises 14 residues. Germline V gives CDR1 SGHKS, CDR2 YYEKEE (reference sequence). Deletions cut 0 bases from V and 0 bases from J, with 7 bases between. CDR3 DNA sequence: TGTGCCAGCAGCTTGGCGCTAGCCTCCTACGAGCAGTACTTC. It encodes CASSLALASYEQYF.

This CDR3 is CASSYSISGGVYEQYF. CDR3 nucleotide sequence: TGTGCCAGCAGTTACTCCATTAGCGGGGGTGTCTACGAGCAGTACTTC. This sequence joins TRBV6-6 and TRBJ2-7, with 9 bases lining up with TRBD2. This CDR3 has 16 amino acids. Germline-derived CDR1 and CDR2 are MNHNY and SVGAGI (reference sequence). Losses at the gene ends were 0 bases for V and 3 bases for J; bases not matched to a gene: 6.

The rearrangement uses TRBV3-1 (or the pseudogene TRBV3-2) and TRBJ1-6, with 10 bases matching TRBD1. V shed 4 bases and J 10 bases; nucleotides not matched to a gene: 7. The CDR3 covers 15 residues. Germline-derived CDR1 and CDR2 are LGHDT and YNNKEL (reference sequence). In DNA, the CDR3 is TGTGCCAGCAGCCCCTCAGACAGGGGGCTGTCACCCCTCCACTTT. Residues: CASSPSDRGLSPLHF.

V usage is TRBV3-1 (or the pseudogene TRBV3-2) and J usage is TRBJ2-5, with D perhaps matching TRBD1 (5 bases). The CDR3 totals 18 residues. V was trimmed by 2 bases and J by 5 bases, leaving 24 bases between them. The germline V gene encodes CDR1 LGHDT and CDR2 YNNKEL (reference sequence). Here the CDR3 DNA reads TGTGCCAGCAGCCAAACAATAGGGCGGAAGGGGCCGCGGGAGACCCAGTACTTC. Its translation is CASSQTIGRKGPRETQYF.

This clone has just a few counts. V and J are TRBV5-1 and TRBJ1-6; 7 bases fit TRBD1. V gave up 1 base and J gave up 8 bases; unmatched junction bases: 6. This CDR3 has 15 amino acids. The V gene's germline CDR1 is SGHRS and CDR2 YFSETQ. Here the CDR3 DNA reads TGCGCCAGCAGCTTGAATGGTCAGGGGGATTCACCCCTCCACTTT. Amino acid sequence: CASSLNGQGDSPLHF.